These 18 T cell receptor beta chains share one sample of origin, sequenced in a study of spatial heterogeneity in lung cancer. Regarding the study as a whole: Expanded alpha and beta TCR counts within tumors tracked tumor mutation counts.

TCRdb re-called the 5' RACE reads through MiXCR, storing one row per CDR3 protein. In the table there are 13,000 or so distinct CDR3 sequences, under 6% of which are singletons. No antigen has been assigned to these receptors. Described time point: sample taken at primary tumor resection. This specimen was lung tumor tissue, taken at surgery. All receptors come from a male donor with early-stage non-small cell lung cancer.

This clonotype was found many times. V and J are TRBV20-1 and TRBJ2-5; TRBD2 agrees at 12 bases. The CDR3 has 14 residues. V lost 5 bases, J lost 6 bases, and 7 bases stayed unmatched. The germline gives CDR1 DFQATT, CDR2 SNEGSKA (reference sequence). This CDR3 is CSAVLAGGLKTQYF. CDR3 nucleotides: TGCAGTGCTGTCCTAGCGGGGGGGCTAAAGACCCAGTACTTC.

This clonotype was recorded many times. The CDR3 is CSASRGGRTQYF. Written as DNA, the CDR3 is TGCAGTGCCTCACGGGGGGGGCGCACCCAGTACTTC. The genes are TRBV20-1 and TRBJ2-5; 8 bases map to TRBD2. J lost 8 bases, V lost 6 bases, and 8 bases had no gene match. Looked up from germline, CDR1 is DFQATT and CDR2 is SNEGSKA (reference sequence). The CDR3 sequence is 12 residues long.

As for this clonotype: This may stem from a read error, because a much larger clone lies one nucleotide away. This rearrangement joins TRBV6-1 to TRBJ1-5; TRBD1 aligns across 8 bases. The germline V gene encodes CDR1 MNHNS and CDR2 SASEGT. V was pared by 5 bases and J by 0 bases, with 12 bases of the junction left unmatched. This CDR3 is built from 18 residues. CDR3 in DNA: TGTGCCAGCAGTAAAGGACAGGGCGCCGATTATAGCAATCAGCCCCAGCATTTT. As protein: CASSKGQGADYSNQPQHF.

This clonotype was found many times. The V call is TRBV5-1, the J call TRBJ2-2; 12 nucleotides agree with TRBD1. The V gene's germline CDR1 is SGHRS and CDR2 YFSETQ. The CDR3 extends over 16 amino acids. With 8 bases clipped from V and 5 bases from J, the junction kept 10 bases outside the gene matches. CDR3 sequence (DNA): TGCGCCAGTCAACGGGGACAGGGGGCGAGGACCGGGGAGCTGTTTTTT. Amino acids: CASQRGQGARTGELFF.

This clonotype was observed many times. The rearrangement joins TRBV7-9 to TRBJ2-7, with D possibly matching TRBD2 (6 bases). This CDR3 comprises 15 residues. Trimming cost V 5 bases and J 0 bases, with 14 bases left between them. Per the germline V gene, CDR1 is SEHNR and CDR2 is FQNEAQ (reference sequence). The CDR3, as DNA: TGTGCCAGCAGCCCCTACGGAGGGGTCTCCTACGAGCAGTACTTC. It codes for CASSPYGGVSYEQYF.

Many counts were recorded for this clonotype. This rearrangement joins TRBV7-2 to TRBJ2-5; D assignment may be TRBD1 or TRBD2 (5 bases each). CDR1 is SGHTA and CDR2 is FQGNSA in the germline V gene. This CDR3 is built from 15 residues. Between the trimmed V and J ends, which lost 2 bases and 7 bases, there was a span of 17 bases. The CDR3 here is CASSLLRGHGGTQYF. In DNA, the CDR3 is TGTGCCAGCAGCTTACTACGGGGCCACGGAGGGACCCAGTACTTC.

Only a few counts were recorded for this clonotype. This may stem from a read error, because a much larger clone lies one nucleotide away. V gene TRBV7-9 combines with J gene TRBJ2-5; either TRBD1 or TRBD2 may fit D (6 bases each). The V end lost 8 bases, the J end lost 5 bases, and 15 bases lay between the germline ends. Germline loops: CDR1 SEHNR, CDR2 FQNEAQ (reference sequence). This CDR3 contains 13 residues. CDR3 in DNA: TGTGCCAGCCAGCTGGGGGGCGGGGAGACCCAGTACTTC. This codes for CASQLGGGETQYF.

This clonotype was found many times. The gene calls are TRBV5-1 and TRBJ1-2, with 8 bases fitting TRBD1. The CDR3 covers 16 residues. Germline V gives CDR1 SGHRS, CDR2 YFSETQ. The J segment lost 2 bases and the V segment lost 3 bases, leaving 9 bases of the junction unmatched. CDR3: CASSSAAGGRNYGYTF. CDR3 DNA: TGCGCCAGCAGCTCCGCCGCAGGGGGCAGAAACTATGGCTACACCTTC.

This chain uses TRBV5-4 with TRBJ2-5; 10 bases align to TRBD2. V was pared by 4 bases and J by 2 bases, with 8 bases of the junction left unmatched. CDR1 is SGHNT, CDR2 YYREEE, per germline (reference sequence). The CDR3 length is 16 residues. This chain's CDR3 is CASSPGGAGGQETQYF. In DNA, the CDR3 is TGTGCCAGCAGCCCCGGAGGAGCGGGGGGGCAAGAGACCCAGTACTTC.

In its sample, this clonotype was seen many times. V is TRBV9 and J is TRBJ2-7; unclear D gene. This CDR3 has 14 amino acids. V lost 0 bases and J 2 bases, leaving 9 bases between the germline ends. Germline CDR1 reads SGDLS; CDR2 reads YYNGEE. CDR3 sequence (DNA): TGTGCCAGCAGCGTAGACACGGAACCCTACGAGCAGTACTTC. This sequence encodes CASSVDTEPYEQYF.

At least ten counts were recorded for this clonotype. V is TRBV7-2 and J is TRBJ2-7; 8 bases fit TRBD2. CDR1 and CDR2 (germline): SGHTA, FQGNSA. The CDR3 has 12 amino acids. With 4 bases clipped from V and 7 bases from J, the junction kept 3 bases outside the gene matches. CDR3 sequence reads: CASSSPGGEQYF. The CDR3 nucleotides read TGTGCCAGCAGCTCACCGGGGGGGGAGCAGTACTTC.

This clonotype came up many times. CDR3 residues: CASSRTVEAFF. In DNA, the CDR3 is TGTGCCAGCAGCCGGACAGTTGAAGCTTTCTTT. The chain joins TRBV11-2 to TRBJ1-1; D possibly corresponds to TRBD1 (6 bases). Trimming left V 5 bases short and J 7 bases short, with 8 bases between. Germline V gene data show CDR1 as SGHAT and CDR2 as FQNNGV. CDR3 length equals 11 residues. Based on the CDR3 plus reference TRBV11-2 and TRBJ1-1, the full variable domain is EAGVAQSPRYKIIEKRQSVAFWCNPISGHATLYWYQQILGQGPKLLIQFQNNGVVDDSQLPKDRFSAERLKGVDSTLKIQPAKLEDSAVYLCASSRTVEAFFGQGTRLTVV.

The chain uses TRBV5-1 and TRBJ1-1; no clear D gene. V dropped 4 bases and J dropped 1 base, with 8 bases sitting between them. The CDR3 sequence is 13 residues long. Germline loops: CDR1 SGHRS, CDR2 YFSETQ. CDR3 residues: CASSLLANTEAFF. The CDR3 DNA sequence: TGCGCCAGCAGCCTGCTGGCGAACACTGAAGCTTTCTTT. The full variable domain, in which reference TRBV5-1 and TRBJ1-1 provide the parts outside the CDR3, is KAGVTQTPRYLIKTRGQQVTLSCSPISGHRSVSWYQQTPGQGLQFLFEYFSETQRNKGNFPGRFSGRQFSNSRSEMNVSTLELGDSALYLCASSLLANTEAFFGQGTRLTVV.

This clonotype was counted many times. The chain combines TRBV4-2 with TRBJ1-2, with a tentative D call TRBD1 (5 bases). V lost 2 bases, J lost 7 bases, and 17 bases lay in between. This CDR3 is built from 15 residues. Germline V gene data show CDR1 as LGHNA and CDR2 as YNFKEQ. The CDR3 loop is CASSQIPPGTRGYTF. The CDR3 nucleotides are TGTGCCAGCAGCCAAATACCGCCGGGGACGCGTGGCTACACCTTC.

There are many counts of this clonotype. J is TRBJ2-7 and V is TRBV10-1; TRBD1 matches 8 bases. CDR1 is WNHNN, CDR2 SYGVQD, per germline (reference sequence). This CDR3 has 12 residues. J gave up 3 bases and V 11 bases, and 6 bases lay outside the gene matches. DNA of the CDR3: TGCGCCGCAGAGGACAGGGACTACGAGCAGTACTTC. As protein: CAAEDRDYEQYF.

This clonotype was counted ten times or more. This rearrangement joins TRBV24-1 to TRBJ2-5; 10 bases agree with TRBD1. J lost 6 bases, V lost 2 bases, and 5 bases had no gene match. Germline assignment: CDR1 KGHDR and CDR2 SFDVKD. The length of the CDR3 is 15 residues. The CDR3 sequence: CATSDYGTGEKTQYF. DNA of the CDR3: TGTGCCACCAGTGATTATGGGACAGGGGAGAAGACCCAGTACTTC.

This clonotype has a count of ten or more. The rearrangement links TRBV5-1 to TRBJ2-2; TRBD1 matches 7 bases. Germline values: CDR1 SGHRS, CDR2 YFSETQ. This CDR3 contains 15 residues. Trimming took 7 bases from V and 3 from J; bases not matched to a gene: 9. CDR3 bases: TGCGCCAGCGGCAGGGGGATAGGAGACACCGGGGAGCTGTTTTTT. Protein: CASGRGIGDTGELFF.

This clonotype was seen repeatedly, ten times or more. The chain combines TRBV12-3 or TRBV12-4 with TRBJ2-1; 10 bases map to TRBD2. There are 15 residues in the CDR3. The ends lost 6 bases at V and 10 bases at J; junction bases unmatched: 12. The CDR3 sequence is CASRNPSGGLLEQFF. The CDR3, as DNA: TGTGCCAGCAGAAACCCTAGCGGGGGTCTGTTAGAGCAGTTCTTC.